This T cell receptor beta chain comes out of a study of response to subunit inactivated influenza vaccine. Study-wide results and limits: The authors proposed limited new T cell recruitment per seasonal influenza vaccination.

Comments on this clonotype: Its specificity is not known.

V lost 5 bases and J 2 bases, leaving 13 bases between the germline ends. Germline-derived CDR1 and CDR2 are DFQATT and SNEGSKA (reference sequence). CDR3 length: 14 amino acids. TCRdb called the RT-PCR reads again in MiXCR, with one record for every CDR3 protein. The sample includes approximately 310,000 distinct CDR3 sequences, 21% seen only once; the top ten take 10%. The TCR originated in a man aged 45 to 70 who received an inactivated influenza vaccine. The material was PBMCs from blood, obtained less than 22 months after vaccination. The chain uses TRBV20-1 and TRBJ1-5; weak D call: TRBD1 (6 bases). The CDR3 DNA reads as TGCAGTGCTGTTACAGGGTTGGGCAATCAGCCCCAGCATTTT. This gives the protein CSAVTGLGNQPQHF.